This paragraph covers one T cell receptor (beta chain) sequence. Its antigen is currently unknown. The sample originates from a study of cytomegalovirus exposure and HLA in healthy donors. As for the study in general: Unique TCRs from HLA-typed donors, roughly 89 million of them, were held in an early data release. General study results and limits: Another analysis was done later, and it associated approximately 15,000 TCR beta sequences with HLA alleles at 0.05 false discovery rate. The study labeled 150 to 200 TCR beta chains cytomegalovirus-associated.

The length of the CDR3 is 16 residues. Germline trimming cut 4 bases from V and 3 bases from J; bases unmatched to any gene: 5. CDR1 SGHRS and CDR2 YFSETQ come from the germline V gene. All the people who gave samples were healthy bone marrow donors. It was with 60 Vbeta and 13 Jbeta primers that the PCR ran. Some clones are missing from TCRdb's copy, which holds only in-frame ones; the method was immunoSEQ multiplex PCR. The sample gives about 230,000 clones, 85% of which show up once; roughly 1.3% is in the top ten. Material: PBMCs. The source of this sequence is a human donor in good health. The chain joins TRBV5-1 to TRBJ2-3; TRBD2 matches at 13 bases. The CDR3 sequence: CASSILAGGPTDTQYF. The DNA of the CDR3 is TGCGCCAGCAGCATACTAGCGGGAGGGCCGACAGATACGCAGTATTTT.